What follows describes a single T cell receptor beta chain. Its target is not known. The entry originates in a study of long-term antiretroviral therapy in people with HIV. At the level of the study: Earliest sampling preceded the 2015 immediate-ART recommendation by about a decade.

Findings and limits, study-wide: The study collected blood between about 2004 and 2017, possibly under older ART regimens.

Treatment for every participant with HIV took place in the United States. With survey level as its setting, the immunoSEQ assay was v3.0. The assay was immunoSEQ multiplex PCR, and TCRdb's table has in-frame clones only and misses some. The sample has some 22,000 clones; around 90% are singletons. From germline, CDR1 is SGHNT and CDR2 YENEEA. There are 15 residues in the CDR3. J was trimmed by 3 bases and V by 5 bases; bases with no gene match: 2. The sequence derives from a man aged 60 to 69 with HIV. Sequenced material: unsorted PBMCs, taken 2.3 years after starting antiretroviral therapy. The chain couples TRBV11-3 to TRBJ2-2, with 11 bases matching TRBD2. In DNA form, the CDR3 reads TGTGCCAGCAGCGTTAGCGGGGGGGACACCGGGGAGCTGTTTTTT. Its protein is CASSVSGGDTGELFF.